One and the same sample provided the 28 T cell receptor beta chains below, sequenced in a study of blood T cell repertoires in COVID-19. Sequencing was performed with immunoSEQ multiplex PCR; in TCRdb, only in-frame clones are kept and a portion is missing. The data hold about 82,000 clones, with roughly 78% observed a single time. Input material: peripheral blood. These receptors were obtained from a man aged 50 or older with active or convalescent COVID-19.

The V and J genes are TRBV28 and TRBJ1-5; TRBD1 might be the D (6 bases). Germline values: CDR1 MDHEN, CDR2 SYDVKM. The germline V and J ends were trimmed by 2 bases and 1 base, with 9 bases remaining between them. CDR3 size: 15 residues. Written as DNA, the CDR3 is TGTGCCAGCAGTTTACCCGACAGGAGCAATCAGCCCCAGCATTTT. This translates into CASSLPDRSNQPQHF.

This clone appeared once. The gene calls are TRBV5-6 and TRBJ2-7; 8 bases fit TRBD1. This CDR3 comprises 15 residues. Germline lookup yields CDR1 SGHDT and CDR2 YYEEEE. Trimming took 4 bases from V and 4 from J; bases not matched to a gene: 10. The CDR3: CASSGPQGARYEQYF. In DNA form, the CDR3 reads TGTGCCAGCAGCGGGCCCCAGGGGGCGCGGTACGAGCAGTACTTC.

This clone was seen just once. The chain is built from TRBV18 and TRBJ2-5; the D gene is possibly TRBD2 (6 bases). CDR1 and CDR2 (germline): KGHSH, LQKENI. This CDR3 spans 14 amino acids. The germline V and J ends were trimmed by 2 bases and 2 bases, with 9 bases remaining between them. The CDR3 reads CASSPAGQQETQYF. As DNA, the CDR3 is TGTGCCAGCTCACCAGCGGGGCAGCAAGAGACCCAGTACTTC.

This chain uses TRBV6-6 with TRBJ2-3, with TRBD2 identical over 11 bases. V was pared by 6 bases and J by 2 bases, with 7 bases of the junction left unmatched. CDR3 length equals 16 residues. Per germline, CDR1 MNHNY and CDR2 SVGAGI (reference sequence). The CDR3 loop is CASRETSGENTDTQYF. The CDR3, as DNA: TGTGCCAGCAGAGAGACTAGCGGGGAAAACACAGATACGCAGTATTTT.

V gene TRBV13 combines with J gene TRBJ2-7, with D tentatively TRBD2 (5 bases). This CDR3 contains 14 residues. Trimming left V 5 bases short and J 0 bases short, with 11 bases between. CDR1 and CDR2 (germline): PRHDT, FYEKMQ (reference sequence). The CDR3 DNA reads as TGTGCCAGCAGCGGAGGCGTTCGCTCCTACGAGCAGTACTTC. This codes for CASSGGVRSYEQYF.

The rearrangement links TRBV7-9 to TRBJ2-6, with a possible D match to TRBD1 (5 bases). Trimming removed 6 bases from V and 0 bases from J, with 9 bases in between. Germline CDR1 SEHNR, CDR2 FQNEAQ (reference sequence). The CDR3 is made up of 15 amino acids. The CDR3 DNA sequence: TGTGCCAGCAGAGCAGGGTCCTCTGGGGCCAACGTCCTGACTTTC. Protein: CASRAGSSGANVLTF.

The chain is built from TRBV7-8 and TRBJ2-7, with TRBD2 identical over 11 bases. Germline lookup yields CDR1 SGHVS and CDR2 FQNEAQ. Trimming at V came to 8 bases and at J to 1 base, leaving 7 bases not matched to a gene. This CDR3 comprises 15 residues. CDR3 protein: CASGTGTSGSYEQYV. In nucleotides, the CDR3 is TGTGCCAGCGGAACCGGGACTAGCGGATCCTACGAGCAGTACGTC.

The sample holds one count of this clone. This chain links TRBV6-5 with TRBJ1-3; no clear D gene. The V end lost 0 bases, the J end lost 0 bases, and 6 bases lay between the germline ends. The CDR3 has 15 residues. Germline-derived CDR1 and CDR2 are MNHEY and SVGAGI. CDR3 residues: CASSYSRSSGNTIYF. DNA of the CDR3: TGTGCCAGCAGTTACTCCCGCAGCTCTGGAAACACCATATATTTT.

This clone was seen only a few times. The chain joins TRBV12-3 or TRBV12-4 to TRBJ2-2, with unresolved D. CDR3 length: 13 amino acids. The V gene lost 5 bases and the J gene lost 4 bases, with 8 bases spanning the gap. The CDR3 DNA reads TGTGCCAGCAGTCCAAGCGTCACCGGGGAGCTGTTTTTT. It is translated as CASSPSVTGELFF.

The gene calls are TRBV6-1 and TRBJ2-5, with 8 bases matching TRBD2. J lost 1 base, V lost 3 bases, and 16 bases had no gene match. Looked up from germline, CDR1 is MNHNS and CDR2 is SASEGT. This CDR3 has 19 amino acids. The chain's CDR3 is CASSEPGLEGDWIQETQYF. CDR3 DNA sequence: TGTGCCAGCAGTGAGCCGGGACTAGAGGGGGACTGGATCCAAGAGACCCAGTACTTC.

V usage is TRBV4-3 and J usage is TRBJ1-6, with TRBD1 matching over 9 bases. The J segment lost 8 bases and the V segment lost 1 base, leaving 3 bases of the junction unmatched. This CDR3 comprises 15 residues. The germline V gene encodes CDR1 LGHNA and CDR2 YSLEER. CDR3 sequence reads: CASSQGQGDYSPLHF. The CDR3 DNA follows: TGCGCCAGCAGCCAAGGACAGGGGGATTATTCACCCCTCCACTTT.

In this sample, this clone turned up a few times. The J gene is TRBJ1-2, the V gene TRBV9; maybe TRBD1 (6 bases). V was trimmed by 4 bases and J by 4 bases, leaving 17 bases between them. The CDR3 covers 15 residues. The V gene's germline CDR1 is SGDLS and CDR2 YYNGEE. CDR3 sequence: CASSQGQGGSYGYTF. The CDR3 DNA reads TGTGCCAGCAGCCAGGGGCAGGGCGGTAGCTATGGCTACACCTTC. Combining the CDR3 with reference TRBV9 and TRBJ1-2 gives the whole variable domain DSGVTQTPKHLITATGQRVTLRCSPRSGDLSVYWYQQSLDQGLQFLIQYYNGEERAKGNILERFSAQQFPDLHSELNLSSLELGDSALYFCASSQGQGGSYGYTFGSGTRLTVV.

The chain combines TRBV7-9 with TRBJ1-6; D remains unclear. The CDR3 runs to 12 residues. Germline V gene lookup returns CDR1 SEHNR and CDR2 FQNEAQ (reference sequence). With 7 bases removed from V and 10 bases from J, the gap between germline ends came to 11 bases. CDR3 nucleotide sequence: TGTGCCAGCACCCTTACTCCATCACCCCTCCACTTT. Its translation: CASTLTPSPLHF.

The chain links TRBV28 to TRBJ1-2, with D perhaps matching TRBD1 (6 bases). V dropped 6 bases and J dropped 7 bases, with 15 bases sitting between them. CDR3 length: 13 residues. The germline V gene has CDR1 MDHEN and CDR2 SYDVKM. The CDR3 here is CASSKHGTIGYTF. The CDR3, as DNA: TGTGCCAGCAGCAAGCACGGGACAATTGGCTACACCTTC.

V and J are TRBV29-1 and TRBJ2-2, with 8 bases aligning to TRBD2. The CDR3 extends over 15 amino acids. CDR1 and CDR2 from the germline V gene are SQVTM and ANQGSEA. Losses at the gene ends were 4 bases for V and 7 bases for J; bases not matched to a gene: 11. CDR3 DNA: TGCAGCGTTGCCGGGATCGGGGGGGCCAACGGGGAGCTGTTTTTT. As protein: CSVAGIGGANGELFF.

V and J are TRBV7-2 and TRBJ2-3; no firm D call. The germline V gene has CDR1 SGHTA and CDR2 FQGNSA. The CDR3 runs to 14 residues. Trimming removed 6 bases at V and 0 bases at J, with 10 bases between. The CDR3 bases are TGTGCCAGCAGTATAGAGCCGAGCACAGATACGCAGTATTTT. Its translation is CASSIEPSTDTQYF.

This clone was found a few times. The chain uses TRBV7-2 and TRBJ2-5, with D unclear. Germline V gene data show CDR1 as SGHTA and CDR2 as FQGNSA. CDR3 length equals 12 residues. Trimming cost V 4 bases and J 0 bases, with 3 bases left between them. The CDR3: CASSSNQETQYF. Written as DNA, the CDR3 is TGTGCCAGCAGCTCTAACCAAGAGACCCAGTACTTC.

This chain uses TRBV28 with TRBJ2-5; D call uncertain. CDR3 length equals 14 residues. Trimming left V 3 bases short and J 4 bases short, with 12 bases between. Looked up from germline, CDR1 is MDHEN and CDR2 is SYDVKM. The CDR3 region is CASSLTSWAETQYF. The CDR3 DNA reads as TGTGCCAGCAGTTTGACATCTTGGGCAGAGACCCAGTACTTC.

The rearrangement joins TRBV6-2 or TRBV6-3 to TRBJ1-1, with 11 bases matching TRBD1. CDR3 length: 17 amino acids. V lost 2 bases to trimming and J lost 5 bases; unmatched junction nucleotides: 10. Germline V lookup: CDR1 MNHEY, CDR2 SVGEGT. CDR3 DNA sequence: TGTGCCAGCAGTTACCCGGACAGGGGGCCCGTATTTACTGAAGCTTTCTTT. This translates into CASSYPDRGPVFTEAFF.

V gene TRBV5-1 combines with J gene TRBJ1-1; no clear D gene. The V gene's germline CDR1 is SGHRS and CDR2 YFSETQ. Trimming removed 4 bases at V and 0 bases at J, with 16 bases between. The CDR3 sequence is 16 residues long. The CDR3 region has the DNA TGCGCCAGCAGCCCGGGTGGCAGCCGTATGAACACTGAAGCTTTCTTT. This encodes CASSPGGSRMNTEAFF.

V is TRBV11-2 and J is TRBJ1-1; tentatively, D is TRBD1 (5 bases). The germline V and J ends were trimmed by 6 bases and 8 bases, with 10 bases remaining between them. This CDR3 has 11 amino acids. Germline CDR1 SGHAT, CDR2 FQNNGV. CDR3 nucleotides: TGTGCCAGCAGTGAACAGGTCGAAGCTTTCTTT. Translated, it gives CASSEQVEAFF.

The gene calls are TRBV24-1 and TRBJ2-2; 10 bases line up with TRBD1. Germline V gene sequence: CDR1 KGHDR, CDR2 SFDVKD. J gave up 7 bases and V 3 bases, and 7 bases lay outside the gene matches. The CDR3 runs 16 residues. The CDR3 loop reads CATSDPGTGDGGELFF. In nucleotides, the CDR3 is TGTGCCACCAGTGATCCAGGGACAGGGGATGGCGGGGAGCTGTTTTTT.

The chain is built from TRBV5-1 and TRBJ2-3; 11 bases line up with TRBD2. Germline assignment: CDR1 SGHRS and CDR2 YFSETQ. V lost 4 bases, J lost 5 bases, and 9 bases stayed unmatched. The CDR3 sequence is 16 residues long. The CDR3 spells CASSQNSGGAGDTQYF. The CDR3 DNA follows: TGCGCCAGCAGCCAAAATAGCGGGGGGGCAGGAGATACGCAGTATTTT.

This clone was seen only once. The V gene is TRBV20-1, the J gene TRBJ2-7; tentatively, D is TRBD1 (5 bases). Trimming took off 6 bases at V and 6 bases at J, with 12 bases between the two ends. The germline CDR1 and CDR2 sequences are DFQATT and SNEGSKA (reference sequence). The CDR3 runs 11 residues. The CDR3 region has the DNA TGCAGTGCCGCCCAGGGATCCGAGCAGTACTTC. Amino acids: CSAAQGSEQYF.

V and J are TRBV9 and TRBJ1-2; D is perhaps TRBD1 (6 bases). Germline V gives CDR1 SGDLS, CDR2 YYNGEE. The CDR3 covers 14 residues. V shed 3 bases and J shed 8 bases, with 17 bases lying between them. The CDR3 nucleotides are TGTGCCAGCAGCGGAATAACAGGGATCGGCGGCTACACCTTC. As protein: CASSGITGIGGYTF.

The rearrangement uses TRBV2 and TRBJ2-7; possible D gene TRBD2, 6 bases. Trimming took off 4 bases at V and 5 bases at J, with 15 bases between the two ends. The germline gives CDR1 SNHLY, CDR2 FYNNEI. The length of the CDR3 is 14 residues. CDR3 amino acids: CASSALLGLDEQYF. The CDR3 coding sequence is TGTGCCAGCAGTGCACTATTGGGACTGGACGAGCAGTACTTC. Looking up the rest from reference TRBV2 and TRBJ2-7 gives the full variable domain: EPEVTQTPSHQVTQMGQEVILRCVPISNHLYFYWYRQILGQKVEFLVSFYNNEISEKSEIFDDQFSVERPDGSNFTLKIRSTKLEDSAMYFCASSALLGLDEQYFGPGTRLTVT.

This clone has a single count. CDR3 sequence reads: CASSGQASSYNSPLHF. The CDR3 nucleotides read TGTGCCAGCAGCGGTCAGGCATCCTCCTATAATTCACCCCTCCACTTT. This chain links TRBV2 with TRBJ1-6; no firm D call. Germline V gene lookup returns CDR1 SNHLY and CDR2 FYNNEI. The V end lost 6 bases, the J end lost 0 bases, and 12 bases lay between the germline ends. The CDR3 consists of 16 residues.

This chain links TRBV15 with TRBJ1-3; 7 bases match TRBD1. The trim removed 1 base at V and 2 bases at J, leaving 2 bases unmatched. The CDR3 covers 15 residues. Per the germline V gene, CDR1 is LNHNV and CDR2 is YYDKDF (reference sequence). The CDR3 loop is CATSRGQGAGNTIYF. CDR3 sequence (DNA): TGTGCCACCAGCAGAGGACAGGGCGCTGGAAACACCATATATTTT.